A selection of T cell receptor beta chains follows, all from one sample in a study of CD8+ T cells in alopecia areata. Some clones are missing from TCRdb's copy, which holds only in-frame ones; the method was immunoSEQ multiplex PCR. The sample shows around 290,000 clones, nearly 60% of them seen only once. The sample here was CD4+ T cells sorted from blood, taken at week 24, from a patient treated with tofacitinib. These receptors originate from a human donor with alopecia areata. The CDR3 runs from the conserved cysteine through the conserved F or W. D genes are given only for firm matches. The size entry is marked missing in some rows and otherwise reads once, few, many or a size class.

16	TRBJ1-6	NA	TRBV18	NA	CASSNLLRGARSPLHF	TGTGCCAGCTCAAACCTCCTACGCGGGGCGAGGTCACCCCTCCACTTT
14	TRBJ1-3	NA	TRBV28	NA	CASSWGRSGNTIYF	TGTGCCAGCAGTTGGGGACGGTCTGGAAACACCATATATTTT
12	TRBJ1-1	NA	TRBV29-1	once	CSVTGVNTEAFF	TGCAGCGTAACAGGAGTTAACACTGAAGCTTTCTTT
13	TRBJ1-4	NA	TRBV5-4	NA	CASSLAGSEKLFF	TGTGCCAGCAGCTTGGCCGGGAGTGAAAAACTGTTTTTT
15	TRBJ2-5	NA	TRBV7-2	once	CASLGRGVYQETQYF	TGTGCCAGCCTCGGGCGGGGTGTTTACCAAGAGACCCAGTACTTC
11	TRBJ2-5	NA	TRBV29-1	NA	CSVAREETQYF	TGCAGCGTTGCCAGGGAAGAGACCCAGTACTTC
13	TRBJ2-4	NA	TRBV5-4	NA	CASSPGGRNIQYF	TGTGCCAGCAGCCCGGGGGGCAGGAACATTCAGTACTTC
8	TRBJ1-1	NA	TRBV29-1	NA	CSADKAFF	TGCAGCGCTGACAAAGCTTTCTTT
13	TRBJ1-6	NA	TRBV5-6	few	CASSFGKGSPLHF	TGTGCCAGCAGCTTCGGAAAGGGATCACCCCTCCACTTT
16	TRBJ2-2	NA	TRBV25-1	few	CASSEVGTPNTGELFF	TGTGCCAGCAGTGAAGTAGGGACACCAAACACCGGGGAGCTGTTTTTT
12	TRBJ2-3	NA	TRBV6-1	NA	CASRAGTDTQYF	TGTGCCAGCCGGGCAGGCACAGATACGCAGTATTTT
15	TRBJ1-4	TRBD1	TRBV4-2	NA	CASSRNRDRRGKLFF	TGTGCCAGCAGCCGAAACCGGGACAGGAGGGGAAAACTGTTTTTT
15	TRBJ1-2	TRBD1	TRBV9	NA	CASSLTGASGRGYTF	TGTGCCAGCAGCCTAACAGGGGCCTCGGGTCGTGGCTACACCTTC
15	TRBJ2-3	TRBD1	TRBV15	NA	CATSRKGQGQDTQYF	TGTGCCACCAGCAGAAAGGGACAGGGCCAAGATACGCAGTATTTT
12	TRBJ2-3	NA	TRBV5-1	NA	CASSAGADTQYF	TGCGCCAGCAGCGCCGGGGCCGATACGCAGTATTTT
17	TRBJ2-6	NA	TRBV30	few	CACHSVKGGSGANVLTF	TGTGCCTGCCACTCGGTAAAGGGTGGCTCTGGGGCCAACGTCCTGACTTTC
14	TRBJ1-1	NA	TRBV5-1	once	CASSPGRKNTEAFF	TGCGCCAGCAGCCCCGGGAGAAAGAACACTGAAGCTTTCTTT
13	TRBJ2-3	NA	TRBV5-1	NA	CASSLAGGQTQYF	TGCGCCAGCAGCTTGGCTGGAGGTCAGACGCAGTATTTT
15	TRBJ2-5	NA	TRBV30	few	CAHTASGQPPETQYF	TGTGCCCACACTGCGTCCGGACAGCCGCCAGAGACCCAGTACTTC
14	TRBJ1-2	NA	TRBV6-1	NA	CASSEVGERSGYTF	TGTGCCAGCAGTGAAGTGGGGGAGAGGAGTGGCTACACCTTC
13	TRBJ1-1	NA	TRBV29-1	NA	CSVAGASNTEAFF	TGCAGCGTTGCGGGGGCGTCGAACACTGAAGCTTTCTTT
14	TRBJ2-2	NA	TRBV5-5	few	CASSFGGSTGELFF	TGTGCCAGCAGCTTTGGCGGGTCCACCGGGGAGCTGTTTTTT
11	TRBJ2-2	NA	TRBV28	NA	CASTSSGELFF	TGTGCCAGCACAAGTTCCGGGGAGCTGTTTTTT
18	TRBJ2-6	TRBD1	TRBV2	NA	CASSDPSSRGPGANVLTF	TGTGCCAGCAGCGATCCAAGTTCCAGGGGGCCCGGGGCCAACGTCCTGACTTTC
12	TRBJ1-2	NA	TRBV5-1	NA	CASRVSGDGYTF	TGCGCCAGCAGAGTCTCAGGGGATGGCTACACCTTC
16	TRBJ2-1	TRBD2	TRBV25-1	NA	CASSESVGVRGNEQFF	TGTGCCAGCAGTGAATCTGTCGGGGTGCGGGGGAATGAGCAGTTCTTC
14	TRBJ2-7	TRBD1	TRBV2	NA	CASSEQGASYEQYF	TGTGCCAGCAGTGAACAGGGGGCCTCCTACGAGCAGTACTTC
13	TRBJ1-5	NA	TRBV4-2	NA	CASSQEGDQPQHF	TGTGCCAGCAGCCAAGAGGGGGACCAGCCCCAGCATTTT
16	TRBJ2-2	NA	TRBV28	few	CASRPGGWAVTGELFF	TGTGCCAGCAGGCCCGGAGGATGGGCAGTTACCGGGGAGCTGTTTTTT
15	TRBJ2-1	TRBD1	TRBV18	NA	CASSARWGLDREQFF	TGTGCCAGCTCTGCTCGTTGGGGGCTGGACAGGGAGCAGTTCTTC
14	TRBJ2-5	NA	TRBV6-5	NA	CASSSPGGRETQYF	TGTGCCAGCAGTTCCCCCGGGGGTAGGGAGACCCAGTACTTC
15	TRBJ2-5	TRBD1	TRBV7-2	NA	CASSLVNRGRETQYF	TGTGCCAGCAGCTTAGTTAACAGGGGGCGGGAGACCCAGTACTTC
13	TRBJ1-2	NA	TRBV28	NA	CASSEGNHYGYTF	TGTGCCAGCAGTGAGGGGAACCACTATGGCTACACCTTC
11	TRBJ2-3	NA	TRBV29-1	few	CSEQQGDTQYF	TGCAGCGAGCAACAGGGTGATACGCAGTATTTT
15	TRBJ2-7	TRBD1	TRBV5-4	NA	CASSPSGGAAHEQYF	TGTGCCAGCAGCCCATCAGGGGGCGCGGCTCATGAGCAGTACTTC
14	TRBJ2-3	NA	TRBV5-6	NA	CASNLVARPDTQYF	TGTGCCAGCAACCTAGTTGCTAGGCCAGATACGCAGTATTTT
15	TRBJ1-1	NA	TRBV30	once	CAWSSGLIGNTEAFF	TGTGCCTGGAGTTCGGGACTCATAGGGAACACTGAAGCTTTCTTT
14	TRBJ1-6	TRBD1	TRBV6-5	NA	CASTPSGQGSPLHF	TGTGCCAGCACCCCCAGTGGACAGGGTTCACCCCTCCACTTT
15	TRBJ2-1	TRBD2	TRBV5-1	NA	CASSETSGGINEQFF	TGCGCCAGCAGCGAGACTAGCGGGGGAATTAATGAGCAGTTCTTC
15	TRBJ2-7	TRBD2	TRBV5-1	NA	CASSPRGGGEGEQYF	TGCGCCAGCAGCCCCCGGGGAGGAGGGGAGGGCGAGCAGTACTTC
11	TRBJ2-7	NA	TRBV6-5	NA	CASRGAAEQYF	TGTGCCAGCAGGGGAGCAGCCGAGCAGTACTTC
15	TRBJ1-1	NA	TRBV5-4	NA	CASSQGTVMNTEAFF	TGTGCCAGCAGCCAAGGGACGGTGATGAACACTGAAGCTTTCTTT
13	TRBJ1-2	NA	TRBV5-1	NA	CASSQGARYGYTF	TGCGCCAGCAGCCAGGGCGCTCGCTATGGCTACACCTTC
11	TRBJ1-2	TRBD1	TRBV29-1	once	CSVGGTVGYTF	TGCAGCGTTGGGGGGACAGTTGGCTACACCTTC
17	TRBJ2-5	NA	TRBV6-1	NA	CASSEGRGTLTRETQYF	TGTGCCAGCAGTGAAGGGAGGGGCACCCTCACCAGAGAGACCCAGTACTTC
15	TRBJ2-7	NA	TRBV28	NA	CASSLYRATSYEQYF	TGTGCCAGCAGTTTATACAGGGCTACCTCCTACGAGCAGTACTTC
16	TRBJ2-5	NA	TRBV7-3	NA	CASSLSIAVGGETQYF	TGTGCCAGCAGCTTATCGATAGCTGTTGGAGGGGAGACCCAGTACTTC
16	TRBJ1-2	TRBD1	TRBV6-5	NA	CASSYRGQGGLYDYTF	TGTGCCAGCAGTTACAGGGGACAGGGTGGCCTCTATGACTACACCTTC
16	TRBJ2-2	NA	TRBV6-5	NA	CASSYLQGLVAGELFF	TGTGCCAGCAGTTACTTGCAGGGCTTGGTTGCCGGGGAGCTGTTTTTT
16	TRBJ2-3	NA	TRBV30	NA	CAWRTFRQGSTDTQYF	TGTGCCTGGAGGACCTTCCGGCAGGGGAGCACAGATACGCAGTATTTT
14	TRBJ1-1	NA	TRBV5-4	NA	CASSLDTKNTEAFF	TGTGCCAGCAGCTTGGACACCAAGAACACTGAAGCTTTCTTT
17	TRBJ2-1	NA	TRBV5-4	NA	CASSLGARRVSYNEQFF	TGTGCCAGCAGCTTGGGGGCCAGGCGGGTGAGTTACAATGAGCAGTTCTTC
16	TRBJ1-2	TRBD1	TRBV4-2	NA	CASSQAPTTGNYGYTF	TGTGCCAGCAGCCAAGCCCCCACGACAGGGAACTATGGCTACACCTTC
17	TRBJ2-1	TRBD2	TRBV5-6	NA	CASRRTSGGAIYNEQFF	TGTGCCAGCAGGCGGACTAGCGGGGGGGCGATATACAATGAGCAGTTCTTC